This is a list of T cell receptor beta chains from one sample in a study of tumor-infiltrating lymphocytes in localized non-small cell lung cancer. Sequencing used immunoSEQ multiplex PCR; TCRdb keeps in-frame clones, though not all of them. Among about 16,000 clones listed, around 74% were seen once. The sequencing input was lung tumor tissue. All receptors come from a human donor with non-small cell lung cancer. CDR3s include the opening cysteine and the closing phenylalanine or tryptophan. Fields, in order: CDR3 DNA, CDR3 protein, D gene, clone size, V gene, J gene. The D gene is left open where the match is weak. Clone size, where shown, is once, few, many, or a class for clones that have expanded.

CDR3nt: TGTGCCTGGAGTGTACGATGGGACCGAGAAGATGGCTACACCTTC
CDR3aa: CAWSVRWDREDGYTF
d_gene: -
abundance: few
v_gene: TRBV30
j_gene: TRBJ1-2

CDR3nt: TGTGCCAGCAGTGGAAGGGGACTAGCGGGAGTGAATGAGCAGTTCTTC
CDR3aa: CASSGRGLAGVNEQFF
d_gene: TRBD2
abundance: once
v_gene: TRBV6-1
j_gene: TRBJ2-1

CDR3nt: TGTGCCAGTAGTATAGGGCGGGAGGGAAGGAATGAGCAGTTCTTC
CDR3aa: CASSIGREGRNEQFF
d_gene: TRBD2
abundance: -
v_gene: TRBV19
j_gene: TRBJ2-1

CDR3nt: TGCGCCAGCAGACCGGACAGGGTCGAGACCCAGTACTTC
CDR3aa: CASRPDRVETQYF
d_gene: TRBD1
abundance: -
v_gene: TRBV5-1
j_gene: TRBJ2-5

CDR3nt: TGTGCCAGCAGGGGACTAGCGGGAAATACAGATACGCAGTATTTT
CDR3aa: CASRGLAGNTDTQYF
d_gene: TRBD2
abundance: once
v_gene: TRBV6-5
j_gene: TRBJ2-3

CDR3nt: TGTGCCAGCAGCTTGACTAGTGGGGCTTACGAGCAGTACTTC
CDR3aa: CASSLTSGAYEQYF
d_gene: -
abundance: -
v_gene: TRBV5-6
j_gene: TRBJ2-7

CDR3nt: TGTGCCAGCAGTGCCGGGGAGGCGGACCAAGAGACCCAGTACTTC
CDR3aa: CASSAGEADQETQYF
d_gene: -
abundance: -
v_gene: TRBV6-4
j_gene: TRBJ2-5

CDR3nt: TGTGCCAGTACCGGACAGAACTACGAGCAGTACTTC
CDR3aa: CASTGQNYEQYF
d_gene: -
abundance: -
v_gene: TRBV7-9
j_gene: TRBJ2-7

CDR3nt: TGTGCCTGGAGATGGAGAACTGGAGCTGATACGCAGTATTTT
CDR3aa: CAWRWRTGADTQYF
d_gene: -
abundance: once
v_gene: TRBV30
j_gene: TRBJ2-3

CDR3nt: TGTGCCTCTAAGGCAGTCGCTTCGGAGGAGACCCAGTACTTC
CDR3aa: CASKAVASEETQYF
d_gene: -
abundance: -
v_gene: TRBV10-3
j_gene: TRBJ2-5

CDR3nt: TGTGCCAGCAGCCCCGACGCGACTACCGGGGAGCTGTTTTTT
CDR3aa: CASSPDATTGELFF
d_gene: -
abundance: -
v_gene: TRBV7-7
j_gene: TRBJ2-2

CDR3nt: TGTGCCAGCAGCAGGGTTGGGAATTCACCCCTCCACTTT
CDR3aa: CASSRVGNSPLHF
d_gene: -
abundance: few
v_gene: TRBV25-1
j_gene: TRBJ1-6

CDR3nt: TGCGCCAGCAGCCATCTGGGTTCAGGGTACGGTATGGCCTACGAGCAGTACTTC
CDR3aa: CASSHLGSGYGMAYEQYF
d_gene: -
abundance: -
v_gene: TRBV4-1
j_gene: TRBJ2-7

CDR3nt: TGTGCCAGCTCACCCAACCCAGGGGCCTACGAGCAGTACTTC
CDR3aa: CASSPNPGAYEQYF
d_gene: -
abundance: -
v_gene: TRBV18
j_gene: TRBJ2-7

CDR3nt: TGTGCCTGGAGCCACAGGGATAGGAACACCGGGGAGCTGTTTTTT
CDR3aa: CAWSHRDRNTGELFF
d_gene: -
abundance: -
v_gene: TRBV30
j_gene: TRBJ2-2

CDR3nt: TGTGCCAGCAGCGTTCAGACAGAGAGCAACTATGGCTACACCTTC
CDR3aa: CASSVQTESNYGYTF
d_gene: -
abundance: -
v_gene: TRBV9
j_gene: TRBJ1-2

CDR3nt: TGTGCCTGGAGTGTACGTGGGCCAAGCACAGATACGCAGTATTTT
CDR3aa: CAWSVRGPSTDTQYF
d_gene: -
abundance: -
v_gene: TRBV30
j_gene: TRBJ2-3

CDR3nt: TGTGCCAGCAGTGAAAGCGTAGGGGTTAACTATGGCTACACCTTC
CDR3aa: CASSESVGVNYGYTF
d_gene: -
abundance: once
v_gene: TRBV6-1
j_gene: TRBJ1-2

CDR3nt: TGTGCCTGGAGTTTGGCAGGCGCCGTTTACTCTGGAAACACCATATATTTT
CDR3aa: CAWSLAGAVYSGNTIYF
d_gene: -
abundance: -
v_gene: TRBV30
j_gene: TRBJ1-3

CDR3nt: TGTGCCTGGGAGAGAGGGACAGGGGGCGGCGAGCAGTACTTC
CDR3aa: CAWERGTGGGEQYF
d_gene: TRBD1
abundance: -
v_gene: TRBV30
j_gene: TRBJ2-7

CDR3nt: TGTGCCAGCAGTCCAACAGGGAGAGAGCAGTACTTC
CDR3aa: CASSPTGREQYF
d_gene: -
abundance: once
v_gene: TRBV5-5
j_gene: TRBJ2-7

CDR3nt: TGTGCCAGCAGCCAGCCGGGACTAGCGGGACAAGAGACCCAGTACTTC
CDR3aa: CASSQPGLAGQETQYF
d_gene: TRBD2
abundance: -
v_gene: TRBV5-4
j_gene: TRBJ2-5

CDR3nt: TGTGCCAGCAGCGTGGGAGCGAACACTGAAGCTTTCTTT
CDR3aa: CASSVGANTEAFF
d_gene: -
abundance: -
v_gene: TRBV7-9
j_gene: TRBJ1-1

CDR3nt: TGTGCCAGCAGGTCCATAGCGGGAGGTATTGGGGAGCAGTTCTTC
CDR3aa: CASRSIAGGIGEQFF
d_gene: TRBD2
abundance: -
v_gene: TRBV5-3
j_gene: TRBJ2-1

CDR3nt: TGCGCCAGCAGCTCGACTAGCTTCTCCTACGAGCAGTACTTC
CDR3aa: CASSSTSFSYEQYF
d_gene: TRBD2
abundance: -
v_gene: TRBV5-1
j_gene: TRBJ2-7

CDR3nt: TGTGCCAGCAGCTTCGAACTTGGAACCGTCACAGATACGCAGTATTTT
CDR3aa: CASSFELGTVTDTQYF
d_gene: -
abundance: few
v_gene: TRBV9
j_gene: TRBJ2-3

CDR3nt: TGTGCCAGCAGTCCCCGGGGGCTCGGCGGCGATGAGCAGTTCTTC
CDR3aa: CASSPRGLGGDEQFF
d_gene: -
abundance: -
v_gene: TRBV6-5
j_gene: TRBJ2-1

CDR3nt: TGTGCCAGCAGGGAATCACAAGGCAATCAGCCCCAGCATTTT
CDR3aa: CASRESQGNQPQHF
d_gene: -
abundance: -
v_gene: TRBV5-5
j_gene: TRBJ1-5

CDR3nt: TGTGCCAGCAGCCCGGTGGGGAGGGCATCCGAGCAGTACTTC
CDR3aa: CASSPVGRASEQYF
d_gene: TRBD2
abundance: -
v_gene: TRBV5-5
j_gene: TRBJ2-7

CDR3nt: TGTGCCACCAGCAGATCTGGGACAGGGGGCTTCGACACTGAAGCTTTCTTT
CDR3aa: CATSRSGTGGFDTEAFF
d_gene: TRBD1
abundance: -
v_gene: TRBV15
j_gene: TRBJ1-1